The subject of this entry is one T cell receptor (beta chain). What it binds is not known. This sample is part of a study of CD8 T cells in Susac syndrome. Roughly 0.45 to 1 ug RNA was reverse transcribed with random hexamers. TCRdb independently ran MiXCR on the immunoSEQ multiplex PCR reads; one entry per CDR3 protein. The sample contains around 79,000 distinct CDR3 sequences, 94% of which appear only once. Study-level points and caveats: TEMRA cells and active patients showed peak Susac CD8+ clonal expansion.

Sequencing of TCR beta was undertaken in CD8+ and CD4+ T cells derived from blood. Negative isolation was used for CD8+ and CD4+ T cells and FACS enrichment for TEMRA cells. The sequence was collected from a human donor with Susac syndrome. The sample was CD8+ T cells from PBMCs.

CDR3 bases: TGTGCCAGCAGTTATCTGGGACATACCTCCTACGAGCAGTACTTC. Amino acids: CASSYLGHTSYEQYF. The chain employs TRBV6-2 or TRBV6-3 and TRBJ2-7; perhaps TRBD1 as D (6 bases). CDR3 length equals 15 residues. Per the germline V gene, CDR1 is MNHEY and CDR2 is SVGEGT. Trimming stripped 3 bases from V and 0 bases from J, with 12 bases between.